What follows is one T cell receptor (beta chain) and its context. Its specificity is not known. This sample was taken from a study of T cells in Graves' hyperthyroidism and ophthalmopathy. General study points: Blood samples included most of the expanded thyroid clonotypes exceeding 0.001.

Amplification of TCR beta CDR3 regions used RNA as the template. First-round RT-PCR with HTBI primers amplified the TCR CDR3 region. TCRdb used MiXCR to reprocess the multiplex PCR reads, holding one entry per CDR3 protein. There are 550,000 to 850,000 distinct CDR3 sequences in the sample; around 20% occur only once, and 16% lies in the top ten. Clinical symptoms, serum thyroxine, TRAb, thyroid ultrasound and orbital computed tomography established diagnosis. Source material for PBMCs was less than 12 ml fresh peripheral blood. Germline trimming cut 0 bases from V and 5 bases from J; bases unmatched to any gene: 12. CDR3 length: 18 residues. The germline gives CDR1 MNHEY, CDR2 SMNVEV (reference sequence).

Sequencing was performed on blood. The J gene is TRBJ2-5, the V gene TRBV27; 10 positions agree with TRBD2. The clonotype originates from a woman in her forties or fifties with Graves' hyperthyroidism that later progressed to Graves' ophthalmopathy. CDR3 DNA: TGTGCCAGCAGTTTATCCCGAGGGGGCAGCGGGGGGGCTGAGACCCAGTACTTC. This sequence encodes CASSLSRGGSGGAETQYF.